These 27 T cell receptor beta chains were sequenced from one sample in a study of CXCR3-negative and CXCR3-positive naive CD8 T cells. Study outcomes and limitations: Compared with CXCR3-negative naive cells, CXCR3-positive naive cells showed more hydrophobic TRB CDR3s.

The TRB cDNA libraries were prepared by 5' RACE with UMI labels. TCRdb processed the 5' RACE reads again and assigns one entry to each CDR3 protein, with no DNA. Found here are about 60,000 distinct CDR3 sequences; the top ten clones hold about 0.78%. No cognate antigen is known for these TCRs. The sequencing input was naive CXCR3+ CD8+ T cells from blood. Subset noted: CD45RO-CCR7+CD27+CD95- naive CD8+ T cells expressing CXCR3 (TNR3+). The receptors originated from a human donor in good health. Some clones in this sample may be carry-over from other donors' samples.

The gene calls are TRBV7-8 and TRBJ2-5; TCRdb reports TRBD2, a call that lacks DNA to check it against. The length of the CDR3 is 14 residues. The germline V gene encodes CDR1 SGHVS and CDR2 FQNEAQ. The CDR3 sequence: CASNERGGRETQYF.

The chain combines TRBV7-6 with TRBJ2-2; TCRdb outputs TRBD1, but without DNA this stays unchecked. CDR1 and CDR2 (germline): SGHVS, FNYEAQ. The CDR3 is made up of 15 amino acids. The CDR3 loop reads CASSSGQGVSGELFF.

This sequence joins TRBV19 and TRBJ2-1; there is no DNA to check the TCRdb D call of TRBD2. The CDR3 runs to 16 residues. Germline CDR1 LNHDA, CDR2 SQIVND (reference sequence). CDR3 region: CASSTKLAGTYNEQFF.

The chain is built from TRBV4-1 and TRBJ2-5; TCRdb returns TRBD2, unconfirmable since there is no DNA. CDR3 size: 15 residues. The germline CDR1 and CDR2 sequences are MGHRA and YSYEKL. The CDR3 loop reads CASRPLAGYQETQYF.

V usage is TRBV12-3 or TRBV12-4 and J usage is TRBJ2-2; TCRdb's assignment of TRBD1 cannot be checked, as there is no DNA. The CDR3 has 14 residues. CDR3 region: CASSLRGGAGELFF.

The chain links TRBV2 to TRBJ2-1; absent DNA, TCRdb's TRBD2 call cannot be checked. The germline V gene has CDR1 SNHLY and CDR2 FYNNEI. CDR3 length: 14 residues. Here the CDR3 reads CASRKDSDPHEQFF. Supplemented by reference TRBV2 and TRBJ2-1, the full variable domain reads EPEVTQTPSHQVTQMGQEVILRCVPISNHLYFYWYRQILGQKVEFLVSFYNNEISEKSEIFDDQFSVERPDGSNFTLKIRSTKLEDSAMYFCASRKDSDPHEQFFGPGTRLTVL.

This chain joins TRBV10-3 and TRBJ2-7; TCRdb reports TRBD1, a call that lacks DNA to check it against. CDR1 and CDR2 from the germline V gene are ENHRY and SYGVKD. The length of the CDR3 is 11 residues. CDR3 residues: CAIGLGGEQYF.

The chain is built from TRBV7-2 and TRBJ2-2; TCRdb gives TRBD2 as the D gene, but with no DNA this cannot be confirmed. Germline CDR1 SGHTA, CDR2 FQGNSA. The CDR3 has 13 residues. The CDR3 region is CASRRVNTGELFF.

V gene TRBV12-3 or TRBV12-4 combines with J gene TRBJ1-4. This CDR3 comprises 18 residues. CDR3 residues: CASSSPTGTLPDNEKLFF.

The rearrangement joins TRBV7-2 to TRBJ1-2; TCRdb lists TRBD1, though no DNA is available to test this call. CDR1 SGHTA and CDR2 FQGNSA come from the germline V gene. This CDR3 is built from 13 residues. CDR3 loop: CASSSGTHYGYTF. Combining the CDR3 with reference TRBV7-2 and TRBJ1-2 gives the whole variable domain GAGVSQSPSNKVTEKGKDVELRCDPISGHTALYWYRQSLGQGLEFLIYFQGNSAPDKSGLPSDRFSAERTGGSVSTLTIQRTQQEDSAVYLCASSSGTHYGYTFGSGTRLTVV.

The chain employs TRBV6-6 and TRBJ2-5; TCRdb lists TRBD2, though no DNA is available to test this call. The CDR3 is made up of 14 amino acids. Per the germline V gene, CDR1 is MNHNY and CDR2 is SVGAGI (reference sequence). CDR3 protein: CASSLLAFRETQYF.

The chain recombines TRBV27 with TRBJ2-7. Germline V CDR1 and CDR2: MNHEY, SMNVEV (reference sequence). The CDR3 is 14 residues long. The CDR3 reads CASSLFRESYEQYF.

This chain links TRBV20-1 with TRBJ1-1; TCRdb's D call of TRBD1 is untestable without DNA. Germline V gives CDR1 DFQATT, CDR2 SNEGSKA (reference sequence). The CDR3 loop spans 12 amino acids. The CDR3 loop reads CSASQTDTEAFF.

Frequency places this clonotype as medium-sized. This sequence joins TRBV28 and TRBJ1-1. CDR1 MDHEN and CDR2 SYDVKM come from the germline V gene. The CDR3 spans 13 residues. CDR3 sequence reads: CASSLGPNTEAFF.

J is TRBJ2-1 and V is TRBV7-2; there is no DNA to check the TCRdb D call of TRBD1. The CDR3 length is 15 residues. Per germline, CDR1 SGHTA and CDR2 FQGNSA. The CDR3 sequence is CAITAGGGLYNEQFF.

V is TRBV4-3 and J is TRBJ2-5; without DNA, the TCRdb call of TRBD1 cannot be checked. Germline lookup yields CDR1 LGHNA and CDR2 YSLEER. The CDR3 totals 16 residues. The CDR3 sequence is CASSQLPAGAVETQYF.

V gene TRBV12-3 or TRBV12-4 combines with J gene TRBJ2-1; the D gene TCRdb calls, TRBD2, cannot be checked with no DNA. The CDR3 spans 16 residues. The CDR3 loop is CATGTSGGSTYNEQFF.

The chain couples TRBV9 to TRBJ1-1; with no DNA, the TCRdb D assignment of TRBD1 cannot be verified. CDR3 length: 15 amino acids. Germline CDR1 and CDR2: SGDLS and YYNGEE. The CDR3: CASSSRGVGGTEAFF.

This chain links TRBV4-3 with TRBJ1-1; TCRdb's assignment of TRBD1 cannot be checked, as there is no DNA. From germline, CDR1 is LGHNA and CDR2 YSLEER. The CDR3 length is 15 residues. The CDR3 sequence: CASRQPGIGDTEAFF.

The chain uses TRBV12-3 or TRBV12-4 and TRBJ2-3; TCRdb selects TRBD2, and the lack of DNA leaves this call unchecked. This CDR3 is built from 13 residues. The chain's CDR3 is CASSPPPRETQYF.

V usage is TRBV9 and J usage is TRBJ1-4. The CDR3 runs 17 residues. The germline CDR1 and CDR2 sequences are SGDLS and YYNGEE. This CDR3 reads CASSPNAAGRANEKLFF.

V and J are TRBV7-3 and TRBJ2-7; the D call from TCRdb, TRBD1, cannot be confirmed without DNA. Germline V CDR1 and CDR2: SGHTA, FQGTGA. This CDR3 contains 13 residues. CDR3 residues: CASRGTGSPEQYF.

The rearrangement joins TRBV7-2 to TRBJ2-7. CDR3 length: 12 amino acids. The germline gives CDR1 SGHTA, CDR2 FQGNSA. CDR3 region: CASSSTGYEQYF.

This chain joins TRBV11-2 and TRBJ2-7; the D gene TCRdb calls, TRBD1, cannot be checked with no DNA. Germline V CDR1 and CDR2: SGHAT, FQNNGV. The CDR3 is made up of 13 amino acids. CDR3 sequence: CASSLEGAYEQYF.

This chain uses TRBV18 with TRBJ2-1; no DNA is available, so the TRBD2 call from TCRdb remains unchecked. The CDR3 contains 15 residues. CDR1 is KGHSH, CDR2 LQKENI, per germline. CDR3 residues: CASSPEASGGPQQFF.

The rearrangement links TRBV29-1 to TRBJ2-1; absent DNA, TCRdb's TRBD1 call cannot be checked. The CDR3 runs 13 residues. In germline, CDR1 is SQVTM, CDR2 ANQGSEA. CDR3 sequence: CSVPGQGAHEQFF.

The V call is TRBV3-1, the J call TRBJ2-7; TCRdb selects TRBD1, and the lack of DNA leaves this call unchecked. The CDR3 is 15 residues long. Germline V CDR1 and CDR2: LGHDT, YNNKEL (reference sequence). The chain's CDR3 is CASSQDPGGSYEQYF.